Listed below are T cell receptor beta chains from one sample, sequenced in a study of cytomegalovirus exposure and HLA in healthy donors. Assay used: immunoSEQ multiplex PCR; TCRdb lists only in-frame clones, some missing. Counted here are under 300,000 clones, about nine tenths occurring once; the ten biggest clones make up about 1.7%. The source material was PBMCs. The origin of the receptors is a girl aged 2 to 10 in good health and CMV-seronegative. Each CDR3 is given with its conserved first and last residue. D genes are given only for firm matches. Some rows have no size entry. The others give once, few or many, or a class for an expanded clone.

NA | TRBD1 | TRBJ1-3 | TRBV11-2 | 14 | TGTGCCAGCAGCGGACAGGGACGACGAAACACCATATATTTT | CASSGQGRRNTIYF
once | NA | TRBJ2-5 | TRBV6-6 | 12 | TGTGCCAGCAGTCAACTATCTGAGACCCAGTACTTC | CASSQLSETQYF
NA | NA | TRBJ2-3 | TRBV10-1 | 14 | TGCGCCAGCAGTGATCTAGCCCACACAGATACGCAGTATTTT | CASSDLAHTDTQYF
NA | NA | TRBJ1-4 | TRBV6-5 | 14 | TGTGCCAGCAGTCCCCTCGCAACTAATGAAAAACTGTTTTTT | CASSPLATNEKLFF
NA | NA | TRBJ2-5 | TRBV25-1 | 14 | TGTGCCAGCAGTGCTACAGGGTTGCAAGAGACCCAGTACTTC | CASSATGLQETQYF
once | TRBD2 | TRBJ2-2 | TRBV11-2 | 17 | TGTGCCAGCAGCTTAACGACTAGCGGGATCGGCACCGGGGAGCTGTTTTTT | CASSLTTSGIGTGELFF
NA | NA | TRBJ2-7 | TRBV12-5 | 13 | TGTGCTAGTGTCCCGACAGGCCCCTACGAGCAGTACTTC | CASVPTGPYEQYF
NA | NA | TRBJ1-1 | TRBV9 | 13 | TGTGCCAGCAGCTCCGGTCCGAACACTGAAGCTTTCTTT | CASSSGPNTEAFF
NA | NA | TRBJ2-5 | TRBV6-6 | 13 | TGTGCCAGCAGGTACAGGTCGGGGGAGACCCAGTACTTC | CASRYRSGETQYF
NA | NA | TRBJ2-7 | TRBV11-2 | 12 | TGTGCCAGCAGCTCGACCGGCAGCGAGCAGTACTTC | CASSSTGSEQYF
NA | NA | TRBJ2-2 | TRBV9 | 14 | TGTGCCAGCAGCGTAGCGGACAGTACCGGGGAGCTGTTTTTT | CASSVADSTGELFF
NA | NA | TRBJ2-7 | TRBV5-1 | 16 | TGCGCCAGCAGCTTGGCCCCCCAATTTAGTACCTACGAGCAGTACTTC | CASSLAPQFSTYEQYF
NA | TRBD1 | TRBJ2-7 | TRBV30 | 12 | TGTGCCTGGAGAGGGACAGGGGCCGAGCAGTACTTC | CAWRGTGAEQYF
NA | TRBD1 | TRBJ1-5 | TRBV19 | 17 | TGTGCCAGTAGTATAGATGGGACAGGATATAGCAATCAGCCCCAGCATTTT | CASSIDGTGYSNQPQHF
NA | TRBD1 | TRBJ2-2 | TRBV29-1 | 13 | TGCAGCGTGTCCGGGACAGGATCCGGGGAGCTGTTTTTT | CSVSGTGSGELFF
few | NA | TRBJ1-4 | TRBV7-6 | 12 | TGTGCCAGCAAGGGAGGAGGTGAAAAACTGTTTTTT | CASKGGGEKLFF
once | TRBD2 | TRBJ2-7 | TRBV10-3 | 16 | TGTGCCATCGCGGGACTAGCGGGAGAAGGAGGCTACGAGCAGTACTTC | CAIAGLAGEGGYEQYF
NA | NA | TRBJ2-7 | TRBV4-2 | 11 | TGTGCCAGCCAGGGCTTAGACGAGCAGTACTTC | CASQGLDEQYF
NA | TRBD2 | TRBJ2-1 | TRBV4-1 | 16 | TGCGCCAGCAGCCAAATACTAGCGGGAGGGTACAATGAGCAGTTCTTC | CASSQILAGGYNEQFF
NA | TRBD2 | TRBJ2-1 | TRBV9 | 18 | TGTGCCAGCAGCGGGGGACTAGCGGGGCGAAGCTCCTACAATGAGCAGTTCTTC | CASSGGLAGRSSYNEQFF
NA | NA | TRBJ1-2 | TRBV9 | 14 | TGTGCCAGCACCTGGACGGGGGAGAACTATGGCTACACCTTC | CASTWTGENYGYTF
NA | TRBD2 | TRBJ2-3 | TRBV19 | 13 | TGTGCCAGTACGGCGGGAGGTCCAGATACGCAGTATTTT | CASTAGGPDTQYF
NA | NA | TRBJ2-7 | TRBV18 | 13 | TGTGCCAGCTCACCACCACTCTCCTACGAGCAGTACTTC | CASSPPLSYEQYF
NA | NA | TRBJ1-1 | TRBV9 | 16 | TGTGCCGGCAGCGTAAACTCGGGGGGCCCAGGGACTGAAGCTTTCTTT | CAGSVNSGGPGTEAFF
NA | NA | TRBJ2-5 | TRBV5-6 | 14 | TGTGCCAGCATCCGTCGAGGGTCCGGAGAGACCCAGTACTTC | CASIRRGSGETQYF
NA | TRBD1 | TRBJ2-3 | TRBV6-4 | 15 | TGTGCCAGCAGAAGACAGGGGAAAAGCACAGATACGCAGTATTTT | CASRRQGKSTDTQYF
once | NA | TRBJ2-5 | TRBV11-2 | 15 | TGTGCCAGCAGTTATAGGGGCTGGAACCAAGAGACCCAGTACTTC | CASSYRGWNQETQYF
NA | TRBD1 | TRBJ1-4 | TRBV6-5 | 15 | TGTGCCAGCAGTTACTCCGGGACAGGGCGGGAAAAACTGTTTTTT | CASSYSGTGREKLFF
once | NA | TRBJ2-1 | TRBV7-9 | 13 | TGTGCCAGCAGCTTGCCGGGTGGCAATGAGCAGTTCTTC | CASSLPGGNEQFF
NA | NA | TRBJ2-1 | TRBV28 | 15 | TGTGCCACAGTTTTTCGGGGGACGGGATATTTTGAGCAGTTCTTC | CATVFRGTGYFEQFF
NA | TRBD1 | TRBJ1-4 | TRBV28 | 15 | TGTGCCAGCAGTTTGCTTGTAGGGGGCGATGAAAAACTGTTTTTT | CASSLLVGGDEKLFF